This T cell receptor beta chain appears in the sequencing data of a study of blood T cell repertoires in COVID-19. On the study more broadly: Researchers got acute and convalescent COVID-19 samples from the United States, Italy and Spain. From T cells, B-cell-depleted T cells, or PBMCs came the material, which was cDNA or gDNA.

This CDR3 has 15 residues. Germline CDR1 reads SGHRS; CDR2 reads YFSETQ. The V gene lost 4 bases and the J gene lost 3 bases, with 16 bases spanning the gap. The authors' processing: Estimated nucleated cell counts came from reference gene primer amplification. Here immunoSEQ multiplex PCR was the method, and the copy in TCRdb shows in-frame clones only, minus some. That table furnishes V, J and clone size, whereas the DNA furnished D and trimming. The table records about 89,000 clones, about two thirds of them present only once. The clonotype was recovered from a woman over 75 with acute or convalescent COVID-19. Sequencing was performed on peripheral blood. The J gene is TRBJ1-1, the V gene TRBV5-1; tentatively, D is TRBD1 (5 bases). DNA for the CDR3: TGCGCCAGCAGCCCCAACCCAGGGAGGGACACTGAAGCTTTCTTT. Protein product: CASSPNPGRDTEAFF.